These 11 T cell receptor beta chains originate from one sample sequenced in a study of CD8+CD57+ T cells in acquired aplastic anemia. Profiling that covered TCR beta VDJ and CDR3 relied on genomic DNA as its template. TCRdb used MiXCR to reprocess the reads, holding one entry per CDR3 protein. The profile shows roughly 180,000 distinct CDR3 sequences, 50% to 75% of them singletons. The sample taken for sequencing was sorted CD4+, CD8+, or CD8+CD57+ T cells (not recorded which) from PBMCs. These receptors were taken from a human donor with severe aplastic anemia or a healthy control (not recorded which).

This clonotype has at least ten counts. The chain joins TRBV11-2 to TRBJ2-5, with D possibly called TRBD1 or TRBD2 (5 bases each). Germline assignment: CDR1 SGHAT and CDR2 FQNNGV. This CDR3 has 15 residues. V gave up 5 bases and J gave up 5 bases, with 18 bases separating them. The DNA for the CDR3 is TGTGCCAGCAGCCGCTTTTCTGGGACGAGGGAGACCCAGTACTTC. Translation gives CASSRFSGTRETQYF.

This clonotype was observed a handful of times. The V call is TRBV7-9, the J call TRBJ2-1; the D is unclear. V lost 4 bases and J lost 0, with 10 bases in between. The CDR3 extends over 15 amino acids. Per the germline V gene, CDR1 is SEHNR and CDR2 is FQNEAQ (reference sequence). The CDR3 DNA reads TGTGCCAGCAGCTATGCAGTTAGCTCCTACAATGAGCAGTTCTTC. It codes for CASSYAVSSYNEQFF.

The V and J genes are TRBV5-1 and TRBJ1-1; weak D call: TRBD1 (5 bases). Germline CDR1 is SGHRS and CDR2 is YFSETQ. Between the trimmed V and J ends, which lost 0 bases and 2 bases, there was a span of 11 bases. The CDR3 runs 15 residues. The CDR3 DNA sequence: TGCGCCAGCAGCTTGGCAGCGCAGGGAAACACTGAAGCTTTCTTT. It codes for CASSLAAQGNTEAFF.

The chain links TRBV20-1 to TRBJ1-2; D remains unclear. This CDR3 has 13 amino acids. V was clipped by 1 base and J by 1 base, with 7 bases between them. CDR1 and CDR2 (germline): DFQATT, SNEGSKA (reference sequence). CDR3 residues: CSARASNNYGYTF. CDR3 in DNA: TGCAGTGCTAGAGCTAGTAATAACTATGGCTACACCTTC.

The DNA for the CDR3 is TGCAGCGTTTTACGGGACAGGCCTTTCACCGGGGAGCTGTTTTTT. Encoded protein: CSVLRDRPFTGELFF. The gene calls are TRBV29-1 and TRBJ2-2; TRBD1 matches at 8 bases. The CDR3 length is 15 residues. The trim removed 5 bases at V and 4 bases at J, leaving 9 bases unmatched. Germline loops: CDR1 SQVTM, CDR2 ANQGSEA.

The rearrangement uses TRBV5-1 and TRBJ1-3, with D uncertain. The V end lost 2 bases, the J end lost 0 bases, and 6 bases lay between the germline ends. This CDR3 spans 14 amino acids. Germline assignment: CDR1 SGHRS and CDR2 YFSETQ. CDR3 nucleotides: TGCGCCAGCAGCTTCGGGAGCTCTGGAAACACCATATATTTT. It specifies CASSFGSSGNTIYF. The variable domain in full, with the rest retrieved from reference TRBV5-1 and TRBJ1-3, is KAGVTQTPRYLIKTRGQQVTLSCSPISGHRSVSWYQQTPGQGLQFLFEYFSETQRNKGNFPGRFSGRQFSNSRSEMNVSTLELGDSALYLCASSFGSSGNTIYFGEGSWLTVV.

The count of this clonotype is one. The chain has TRBV29-1 and TRBJ2-7; 8 nucleotides match TRBD2. After removal of 5 bases from V and 4 bases from J, the junction contained 7 bases not matched to a gene. Germline V gene sequence: CDR1 SQVTM, CDR2 ANQGSEA. This CDR3 contains 13 residues. The CDR3 DNA sequence: TGCAGCGTTAAATACGGGAGGGGGTACGAGCAGTACTTC. Its translation is CSVKYGRGYEQYF.

The V and J genes are TRBV20-1 and TRBJ2-2; D may be TRBD2 (5 bases). This CDR3 region has 16 residues. Trimming removed 0 bases from V and 2 bases from J, with 13 bases in between. Germline CDR1 and CDR2: DFQATT and SNEGSKA (reference sequence). DNA of the CDR3: TGCAGTGCTAGAGAGGGTTATCGGGGTAACACCGGGGAGCTGTTTTTT. It codes for CSAREGYRGNTGELFF.

This sequence joins TRBV24-1 and TRBJ1-1; D unresolved. This CDR3 has 13 amino acids. V was pared by 3 bases and J by 6 bases, with 10 bases between. Germline CDR1 reads KGHDR; CDR2 reads SFDVKD. The CDR3 region has the DNA TGTGCCACCAGTGATGCGGCAGCGGCTGAAGCTTTCTTT. Residues: CATSDAAAAEAFF.

This clonotype was detected only a few times. The V and J genes are TRBV14 and TRBJ1-1; unclear D gene. V was shortened by 2 bases and J by 5 bases, with 15 bases between the two germline ends. The CDR3 consists of 15 residues. Germline-derived CDR1 and CDR2 are SGHDN and FVKESK. The CDR3 protein is CASSQIRNLWTEAFF. The CDR3 region has the DNA TGTGCCAGCAGCCAAATCCGAAATTTGTGGACTGAAGCTTTCTTT. The full variable domain, in which reference TRBV14 and TRBJ1-1 provide the parts outside the CDR3, is EAGVTQFPSHSVIEKGQTVTLRCDPISGHDNLYWYRRVMGKEIKFLLHFVKESKQDESGMPNNRFLAERTGGTYSTLKVQPAELEDSGVYFCASSQIRNLWTEAFFGQGTRLTVV.

This clonotype showed up just once. Compared with germline, one end of the junction differs, possibly owing to a read error. The rearrangement uses TRBV7-9 and TRBJ2-7, with 10 bases identical to TRBD1. This CDR3 has 15 amino acids. CDR1 and CDR2 (germline): SEHNR, FQNEAQ (reference sequence). In DNA form, the CDR3 reads TGCGCCAGCAGCCAACCGGGACAGGGGTTACACGAGCAGTACTTC. Translation: CASSQPGQGLHEQYF.